This TCR beta chain was observed in a study of human T cells and chemical hapten exposure. Turning to the study itself: Patch tests containing 0.01% DPC, applied to the upper back, were read at 6 days.

In TCRdb, the RACE reads were re-called with MiXCR into one record per CDR3 protein. The table has around 120,000 distinct CDR3 sequences, roughly 14% seen once. Time point defined: pre-sensitization, week 0. Treatment denoted: therapeutic diphenylcyclopropenone sensitization with weekly scalp DPC. At every patch-test visit, blood was drawn before the patch test was applied. The CDR3 length is 17 residues. V gave up 2 bases and J gave up 3 bases; unmatched junction bases: 5. Specimen: whole blood, collected in connection with sensitization to the hapten diphenylcyclopropenone (DPC). The TCR originated in a woman aged 18 to 35 with alopecia areata. Some clones in this sample may be carry-over from other donors' samples. This sequence joins TRBV12-3 or TRBV12-4 and TRBJ2-2, with 11 bases lining up with TRBD2. The CDR3 is CASSLSLLAGDTGELFF. The CDR3 coding sequence is TGTGCCAGCAGTTTATCCCTACTAGCGGGGGACACCGGGGAGCTGTTTTTT.